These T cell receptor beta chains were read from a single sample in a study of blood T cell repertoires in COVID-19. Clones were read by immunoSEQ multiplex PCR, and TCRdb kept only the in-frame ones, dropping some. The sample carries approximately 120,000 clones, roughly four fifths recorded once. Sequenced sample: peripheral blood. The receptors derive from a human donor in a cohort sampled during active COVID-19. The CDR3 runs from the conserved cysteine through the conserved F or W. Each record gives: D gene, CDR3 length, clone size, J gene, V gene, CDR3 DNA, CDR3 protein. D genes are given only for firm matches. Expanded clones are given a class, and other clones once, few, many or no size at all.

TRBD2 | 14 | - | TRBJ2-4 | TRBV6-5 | TGTGCCAGCTTAGTACCGGGACTAGCGGGAGTTCAGTACTTC | CASLVPGLAGVQYF
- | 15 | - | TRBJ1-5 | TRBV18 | TGTGCCAGCTCACCAGGGCAACAGGGAAATCAGCCCCAGCATTTT | CASSPGQQGNQPQHF
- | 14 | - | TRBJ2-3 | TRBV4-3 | TGCGCCAGCAGCCAAGATTCAGGGGTCGGGACGCAGTATTTT | CASSQDSGVGTQYF
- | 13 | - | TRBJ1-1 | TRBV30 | TGTGCCTGGAGCCCGGCAGGGAACACTGAAGCTTTCTTT | CAWSPAGNTEAFF
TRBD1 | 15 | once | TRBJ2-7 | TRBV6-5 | TGTGCCAGCACGCACTCCCGGGACAGTCGAGGCGAGCAGTACTTC | CASTHSRDSRGEQYF
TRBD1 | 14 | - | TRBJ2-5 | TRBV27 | TGTGCCACCGCCAGGACAGGGTCTTCAGAGACCCAGTACTTC | CATARTGSSETQYF
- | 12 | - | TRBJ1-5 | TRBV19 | TGTGCCGCCAAAAAGGGGAATCAGCCCCAGCATTTT | CAAKKGNQPQHF
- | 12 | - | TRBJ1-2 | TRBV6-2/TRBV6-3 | TGTGCCAGCAGCCAAGACAGGATTCGCTACACCTTC | CASSQDRIRYTF
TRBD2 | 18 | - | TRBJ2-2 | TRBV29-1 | TGCAGCGTTGAAGATCCCTCAGTGACTAGCGGAGACCCCGGGGAGCTGTTTTTT | CSVEDPSVTSGDPGELFF
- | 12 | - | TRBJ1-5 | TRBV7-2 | TGTGCCAGCAGCAACAGGGATCAGCCCCAGCATTTT | CASSNRDQPQHF
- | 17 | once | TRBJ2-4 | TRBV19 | TGTGCCAGTAGTATGGACAGGACAGCGGGAGCCAAAAACATTCAGTACTTC | CASSMDRTAGAKNIQYF
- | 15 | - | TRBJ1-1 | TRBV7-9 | TGTGCCAGCAGCTCAAAGAGGGAAGCAAACACTGAAGCTTTCTTT | CASSSKREANTEAFF
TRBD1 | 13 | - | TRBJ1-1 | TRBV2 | TGTGCCACGATAACTGGGACAGTCCCTGAAGCTTTCTTT | CATITGTVPEAFF
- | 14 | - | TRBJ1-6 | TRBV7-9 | TGTGCCAGCAGCAGTCGACAGGAGAATTCACCCCTCCACTTT | CASSSRQENSPLHF
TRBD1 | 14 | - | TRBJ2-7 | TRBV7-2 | TGTGCCAGCAGCGCTGGGACAGGGACCAGAGAGCAGTACTTC | CASSAGTGTREQYF
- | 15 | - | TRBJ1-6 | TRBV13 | TGTGCCAGCAGCTTAGGAGCCTCAGGGGTTTCACCCCTCCACTTT | CASSLGASGVSPLHF
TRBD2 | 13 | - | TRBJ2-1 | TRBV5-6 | TGTGCCAGCAGCACCGGGGGGTACAATGAGCAGTTCTTC | CASSTGGYNEQFF
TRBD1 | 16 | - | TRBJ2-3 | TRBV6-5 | TGTGCCAGCAGTTCTCGCGGGACAGGGGAAGCGGATACGCAGTATTTT | CASSSRGTGEADTQYF
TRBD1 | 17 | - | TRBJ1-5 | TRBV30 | TGTGCCTGGAGTGTTAACAGGGGAACTTATAGCAATCAGCCCCAGCATTTT | CAWSVNRGTYSNQPQHF
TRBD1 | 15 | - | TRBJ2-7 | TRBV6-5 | TGTGCCAGCAGCCAAGGGGACAGGCCGGCGGGCGAGCAGTACTTC | CASSQGDRPAGEQYF
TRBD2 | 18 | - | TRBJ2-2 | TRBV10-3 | TGTGCCATCAGTGAGTCTCTAGCGGGGGGAACGAACACCGGGGAGCTGTTTTTT | CAISESLAGGTNTGELFF
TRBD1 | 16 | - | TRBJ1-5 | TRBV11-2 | TGTGCCAGCAGCTCCTACAGGGGGCACGGCAATCAGCCCCAGCATTTT | CASSSYRGHGNQPQHF
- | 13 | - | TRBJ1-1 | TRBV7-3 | TGTGCCAGCAGCTTAACGTGGGCCGGTGAAGCTTTCTTT | CASSLTWAGEAFF
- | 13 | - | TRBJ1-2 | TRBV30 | TGTGCCTGCAATCGACTGCTAAACTATGGCTACACCTTC | CACNRLLNYGYTF
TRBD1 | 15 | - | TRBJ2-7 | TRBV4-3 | TGCGCCAGCAGCCAAGACCCAGGGGGCGGCTACGAGCAGTACTTC | CASSQDPGGGYEQYF
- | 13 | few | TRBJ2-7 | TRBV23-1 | TGCGCCAGCCCCAAGGGAGGAGCCTACGAGCAGTACTTC | CASPKGGAYEQYF
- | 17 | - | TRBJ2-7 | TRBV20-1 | TGCAGTGCCAGTCGCCTGGGGACTTACTCGAGTGGCAACGAGCAGTACTTC | CSASRLGTYSSGNEQYF
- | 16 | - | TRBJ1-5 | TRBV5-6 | TGTGCCAGCAGCTCCAAGGGCGGAGGGAGCAATCAGCCCCAGCATTTT | CASSSKGGGSNQPQHF
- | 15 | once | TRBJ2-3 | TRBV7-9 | TGTGCCAGCAGCTTTGGAGGGGGGGGCACAGATACGCAGTATTTT | CASSFGGGGTDTQYF
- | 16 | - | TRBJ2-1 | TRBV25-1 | TGTGCCAGCAGTGGGAAGACAGGCCTCTCCTACAATGAGCAGTTCTTC | CASSGKTGLSYNEQFF
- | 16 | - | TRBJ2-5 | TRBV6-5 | TGTGCCAGCAGTTACACCGTAAGCGGGCCTCAAGAGACCCAGTACTTC | CASSYTVSGPQETQYF
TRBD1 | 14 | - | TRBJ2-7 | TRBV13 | TGTGCCAGCAGCCCCAGTGACAGGGCCTACGAGCAGTACTTC | CASSPSDRAYEQYF
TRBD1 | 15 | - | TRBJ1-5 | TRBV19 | TGTGCCAGTAGTGGGACAGGATATAGCAATCAGCCCCAGCATTTT | CASSGTGYSNQPQHF
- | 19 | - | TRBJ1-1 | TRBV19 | TGTGCCAGTAAGAGGTGGCCTAGCCTCCTCCTTCAAGTTAACACTGAAGCTTTCTTT | CASKRWPSLLLQVNTEAFF
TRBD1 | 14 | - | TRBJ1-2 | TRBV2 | TGTGCCAGCAGCGGACAGGGGATATACTATGGCTACACCTTC | CASSGQGIYYGYTF
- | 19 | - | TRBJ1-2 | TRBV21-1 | TGTGCCAGCAGCCCCCACCACCGGGACAGGGCCTACACCTTGGGGGGCTACACCTTC | CASSPHHRDRAYTLGGYTF
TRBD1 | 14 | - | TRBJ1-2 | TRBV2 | TGTGCCAGCAAGGGGGACAGGGGTAACTATGGCTACACCTTC | CASKGDRGNYGYTF